The present entry profiles one T cell receptor (beta chain) with its context. Germline values: CDR1 SGHNT, CDR2 YYREEE (reference sequence). J was trimmed by 5 bases and V by 4 bases; bases with no gene match: 13. The length of the CDR3 is 16 residues. The data belong to a study of blood T cell repertoires in COVID-19. For the study at large: Sources were T cells, B-cell-depleted T cells, or PBMCs; the material itself was cDNA or gDNA.

The protocol was immunoSEQ multiplex PCR, while the TCRdb copy is restricted to in-frame clones and leaves out a portion. The sample carries hundreds of thousands of clones, about 87% recorded once. Sequencing input: peripheral blood. The receptor was isolated from a woman under 40 with COVID-19, enrolled during active disease. The chain couples TRBV5-4 to TRBJ2-7, with TRBD1 identical over 9 bases. The CDR3 DNA reads TGTGCCAGCAGCCTAGGGCCGGGACAGGGTATCCACGAGCAGTACTTC. This sequence encodes CASSLGPGQGIHEQYF. The full variable domain, its missing parts supplied by reference TRBV5-4 and TRBJ2-7, is ETGVTQSPTHLIKTRGQQVTLRCSSQSGHNTVSWYQQALGQGPQFIFQYYREEENGRGNFPPRFSGLQFPNYSSELNVNALELDDSALYLCASSLGPGQGIHEQYFGPGTRLTVT.